This TCR beta chain was obtained from a study of blood T cell repertoires in COVID-19. The repertoire was sequenced with immunoSEQ multiplex PCR; TCRdb's copy has only in-frame clones and lacks some. The sample includes 100,000 to 150,000 clones, more than 65% of them seen just once. The source of this sequence is a human donor in a cohort sampled during active COVID-19. Sequences were obtained from peripheral blood.

CDR3 sequence reads: CASSPPTGREQFF. The CDR3 nucleotides read TGTGCCAGCTCACCACCGACAGGCCGTGAGCAGTTCTTC. The chain couples TRBV18 to TRBJ2-1, with a tentative D call TRBD1 (6 bases). CDR1 KGHSH and CDR2 LQKENI come from the germline V gene. Trimming pared 0 bases from V and 9 bases from J, leaving 9 bases between. The length of the CDR3 is 13 residues.